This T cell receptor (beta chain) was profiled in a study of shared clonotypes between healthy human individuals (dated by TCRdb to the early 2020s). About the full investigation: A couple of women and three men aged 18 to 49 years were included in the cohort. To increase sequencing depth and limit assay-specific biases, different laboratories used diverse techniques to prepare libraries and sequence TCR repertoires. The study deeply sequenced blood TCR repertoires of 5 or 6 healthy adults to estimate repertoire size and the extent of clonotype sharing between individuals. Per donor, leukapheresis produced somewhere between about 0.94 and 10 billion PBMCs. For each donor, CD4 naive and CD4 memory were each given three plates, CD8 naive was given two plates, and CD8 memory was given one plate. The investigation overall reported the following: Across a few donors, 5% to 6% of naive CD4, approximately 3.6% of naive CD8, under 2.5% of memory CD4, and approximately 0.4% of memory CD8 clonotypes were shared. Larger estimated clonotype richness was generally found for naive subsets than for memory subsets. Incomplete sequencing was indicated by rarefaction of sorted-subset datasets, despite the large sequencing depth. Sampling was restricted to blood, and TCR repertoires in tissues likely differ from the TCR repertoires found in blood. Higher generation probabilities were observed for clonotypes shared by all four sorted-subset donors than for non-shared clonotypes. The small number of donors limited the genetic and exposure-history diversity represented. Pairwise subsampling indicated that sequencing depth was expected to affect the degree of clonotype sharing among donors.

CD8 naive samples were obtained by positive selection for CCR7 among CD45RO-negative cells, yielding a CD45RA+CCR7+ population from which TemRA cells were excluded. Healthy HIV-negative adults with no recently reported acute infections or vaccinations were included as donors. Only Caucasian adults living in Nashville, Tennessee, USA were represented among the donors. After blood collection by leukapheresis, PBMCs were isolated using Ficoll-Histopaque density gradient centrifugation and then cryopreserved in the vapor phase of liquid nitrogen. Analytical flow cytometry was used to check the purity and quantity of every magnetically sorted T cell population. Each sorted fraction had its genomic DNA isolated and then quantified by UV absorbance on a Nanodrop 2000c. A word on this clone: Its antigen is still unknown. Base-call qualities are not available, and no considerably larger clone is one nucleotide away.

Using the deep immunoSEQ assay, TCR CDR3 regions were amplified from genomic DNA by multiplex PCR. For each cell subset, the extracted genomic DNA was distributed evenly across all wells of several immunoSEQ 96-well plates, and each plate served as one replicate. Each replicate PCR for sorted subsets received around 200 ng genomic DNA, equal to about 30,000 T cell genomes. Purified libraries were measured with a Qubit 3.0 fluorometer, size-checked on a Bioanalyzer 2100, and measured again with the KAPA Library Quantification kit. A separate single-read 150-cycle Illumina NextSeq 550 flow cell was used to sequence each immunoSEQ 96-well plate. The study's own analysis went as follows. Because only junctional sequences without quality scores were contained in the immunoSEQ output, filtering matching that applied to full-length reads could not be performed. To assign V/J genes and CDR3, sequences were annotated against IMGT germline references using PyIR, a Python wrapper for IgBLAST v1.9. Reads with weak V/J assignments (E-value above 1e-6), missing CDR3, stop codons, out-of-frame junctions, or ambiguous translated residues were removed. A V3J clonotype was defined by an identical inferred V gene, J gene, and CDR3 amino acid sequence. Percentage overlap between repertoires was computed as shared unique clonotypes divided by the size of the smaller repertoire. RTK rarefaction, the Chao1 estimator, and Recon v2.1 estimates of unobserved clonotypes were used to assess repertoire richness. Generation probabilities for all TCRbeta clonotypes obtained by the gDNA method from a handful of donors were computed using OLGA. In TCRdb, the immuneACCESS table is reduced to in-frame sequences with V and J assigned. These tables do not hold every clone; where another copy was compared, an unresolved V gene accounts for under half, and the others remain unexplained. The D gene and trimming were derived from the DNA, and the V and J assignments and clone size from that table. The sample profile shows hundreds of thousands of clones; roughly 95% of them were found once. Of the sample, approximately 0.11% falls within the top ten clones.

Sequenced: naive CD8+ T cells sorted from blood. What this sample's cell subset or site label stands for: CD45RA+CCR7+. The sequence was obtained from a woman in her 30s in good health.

The base sequence is TGTGCCAGCAGCCTGACGAACCTTCCTAACTATGGCTACACCTTC. Its amino acids are CASSLTNLPNYGYTF. Rearrangement joined TRBV7-8 to TRBJ1-2; confidence is insufficient to name the D gene. The CDR1 and CDR2 encoded by the germline V gene are SGHVS and FQNEAQ. V drops 5 bases and J drops 0 bases, leaving 13 bases in between. Taken from cysteine to phenylalanine, the CDR3 has 15 residues. CDR3 DNA only is kept here, 45 bases in frame from base 1.